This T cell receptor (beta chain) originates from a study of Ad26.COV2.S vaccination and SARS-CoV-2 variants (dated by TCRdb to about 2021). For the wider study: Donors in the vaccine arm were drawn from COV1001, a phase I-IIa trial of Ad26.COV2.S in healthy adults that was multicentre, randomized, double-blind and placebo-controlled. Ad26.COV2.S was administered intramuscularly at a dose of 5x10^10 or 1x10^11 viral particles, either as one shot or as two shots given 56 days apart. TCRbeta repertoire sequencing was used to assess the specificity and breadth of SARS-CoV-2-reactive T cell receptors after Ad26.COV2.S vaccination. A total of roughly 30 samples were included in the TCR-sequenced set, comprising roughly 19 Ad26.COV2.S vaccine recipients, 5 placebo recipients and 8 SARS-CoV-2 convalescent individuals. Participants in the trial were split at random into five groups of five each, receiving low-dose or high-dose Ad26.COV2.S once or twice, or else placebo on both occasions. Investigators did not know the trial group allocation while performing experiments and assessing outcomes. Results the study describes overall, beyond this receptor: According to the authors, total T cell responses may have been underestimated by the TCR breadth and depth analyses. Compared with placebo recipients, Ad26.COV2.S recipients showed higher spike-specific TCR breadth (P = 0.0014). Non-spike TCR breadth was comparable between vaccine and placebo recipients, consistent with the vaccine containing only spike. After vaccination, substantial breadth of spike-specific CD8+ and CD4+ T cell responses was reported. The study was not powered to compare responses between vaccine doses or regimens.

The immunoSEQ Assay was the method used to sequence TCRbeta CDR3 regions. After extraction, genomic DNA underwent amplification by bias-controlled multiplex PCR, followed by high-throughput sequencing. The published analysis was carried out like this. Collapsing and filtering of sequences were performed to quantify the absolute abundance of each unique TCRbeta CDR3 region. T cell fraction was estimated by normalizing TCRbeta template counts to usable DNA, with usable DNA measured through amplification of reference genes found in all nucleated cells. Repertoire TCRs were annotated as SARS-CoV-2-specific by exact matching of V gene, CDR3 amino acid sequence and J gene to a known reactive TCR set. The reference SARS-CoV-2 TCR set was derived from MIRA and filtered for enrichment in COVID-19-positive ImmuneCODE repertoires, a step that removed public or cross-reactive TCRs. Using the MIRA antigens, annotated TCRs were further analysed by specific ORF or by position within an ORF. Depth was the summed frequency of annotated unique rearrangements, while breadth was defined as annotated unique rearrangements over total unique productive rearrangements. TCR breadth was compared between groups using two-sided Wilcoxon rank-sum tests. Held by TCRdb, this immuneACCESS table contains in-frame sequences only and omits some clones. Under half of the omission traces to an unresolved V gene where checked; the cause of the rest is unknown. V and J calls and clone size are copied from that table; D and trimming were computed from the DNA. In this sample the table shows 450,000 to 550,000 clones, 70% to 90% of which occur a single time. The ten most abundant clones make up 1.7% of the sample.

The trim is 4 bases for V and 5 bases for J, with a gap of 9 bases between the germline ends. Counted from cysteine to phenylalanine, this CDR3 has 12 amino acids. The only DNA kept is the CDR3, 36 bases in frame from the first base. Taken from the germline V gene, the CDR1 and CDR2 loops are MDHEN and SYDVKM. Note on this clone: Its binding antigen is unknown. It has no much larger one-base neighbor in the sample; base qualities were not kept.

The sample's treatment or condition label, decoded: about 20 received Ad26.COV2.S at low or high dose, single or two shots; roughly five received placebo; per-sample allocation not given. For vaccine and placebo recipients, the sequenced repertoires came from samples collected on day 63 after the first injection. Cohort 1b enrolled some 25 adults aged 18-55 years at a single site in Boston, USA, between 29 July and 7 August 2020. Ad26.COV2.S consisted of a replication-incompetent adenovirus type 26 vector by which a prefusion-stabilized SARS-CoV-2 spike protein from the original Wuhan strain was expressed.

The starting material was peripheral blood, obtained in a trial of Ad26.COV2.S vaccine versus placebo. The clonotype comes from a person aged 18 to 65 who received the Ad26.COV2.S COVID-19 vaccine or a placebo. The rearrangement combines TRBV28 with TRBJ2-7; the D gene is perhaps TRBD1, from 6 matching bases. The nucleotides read TGTGCCAGCAGTTCTAACAGGGACGAGCAGTACTTC. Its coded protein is CASSSNRDEQYF.